This T cell receptor beta chain was retrieved from a study of PD-1 blockade in classical Hodgkin lymphoma. Findings and limits, study-wide: Complete responders started with a diversity level that resembled newly diagnosed patients at baseline. It was CD4+ TCR diversity, not CD8+, that rose significantly by C4D1.

Every patient relapsed after autologous stem cell transplantation, and brentuximab vedotin exposure varied. Complete response, partial response or progressive disease constituted the best responses recorded. Comments on this clone: Antigen unknown.

Only in-frame clones appear in the TCRdb table, and some are missing; sequencing was by immunoSEQ multiplex PCR. Found here are tens of thousands of clones, 85% to 95% of them singletons; the top ten hold under 9.5%. Trimming removed 5 bases from V and 4 bases from J; junction bases left unmatched: 8. The germline V gene encodes CDR1 SGHTA and CDR2 FQGTGA. The CDR3 length is 14 residues. The clonotype originates from a human donor with classical Hodgkin lymphoma. The sample was peripheral blood mononuclear cells (PBMCs), taken at baseline. The chain carries TRBV7-3 and TRBJ2-7; 7 nucleotides align to TRBD1. The CDR3 DNA sequence: TGTGCCAGCAGCGACGACAGGGCCCCTTACGAGCAGTACTTC. Protein sequence: CASSDDRAPYEQYF.